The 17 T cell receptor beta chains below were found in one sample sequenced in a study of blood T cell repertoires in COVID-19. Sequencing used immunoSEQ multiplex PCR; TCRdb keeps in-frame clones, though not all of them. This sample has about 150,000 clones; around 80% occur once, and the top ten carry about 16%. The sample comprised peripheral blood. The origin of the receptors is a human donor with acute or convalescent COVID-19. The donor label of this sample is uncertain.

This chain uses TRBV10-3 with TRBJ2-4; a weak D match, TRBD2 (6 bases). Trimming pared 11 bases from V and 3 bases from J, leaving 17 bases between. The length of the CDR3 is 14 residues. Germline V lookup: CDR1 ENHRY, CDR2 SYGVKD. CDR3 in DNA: TGTGCCCCCCATGGTGGGGGGAGCAAAAACATTCAGTACTTC. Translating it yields CAPHGGGSKNIQYF.

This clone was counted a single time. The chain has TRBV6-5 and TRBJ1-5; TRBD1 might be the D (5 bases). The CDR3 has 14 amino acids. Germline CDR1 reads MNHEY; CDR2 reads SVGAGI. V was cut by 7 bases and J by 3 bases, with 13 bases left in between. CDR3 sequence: CASISRASNQPQHF. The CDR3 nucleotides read TGTGCCAGCATCAGCAGGGCATCCAATCAGCCCCAGCATTTT.

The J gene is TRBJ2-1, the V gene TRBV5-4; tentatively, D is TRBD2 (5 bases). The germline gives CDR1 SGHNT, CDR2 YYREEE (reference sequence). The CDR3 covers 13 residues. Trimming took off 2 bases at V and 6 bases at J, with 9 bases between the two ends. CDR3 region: CASSLLGGNEQFF. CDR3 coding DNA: TGTGCCAGCAGCTTACTAGGAGGCAATGAGCAGTTCTTC.

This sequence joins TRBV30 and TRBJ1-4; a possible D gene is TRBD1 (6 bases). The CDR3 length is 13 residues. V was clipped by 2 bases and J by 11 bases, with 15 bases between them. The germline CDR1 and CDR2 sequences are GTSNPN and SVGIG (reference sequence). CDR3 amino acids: CAWSLSRGTKLFF. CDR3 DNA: TGTGCCTGGAGTCTGAGCAGGGGAACGAAACTGTTTTTT. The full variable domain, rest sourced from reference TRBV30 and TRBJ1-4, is SQTIHQWPATLVQPVGSPLSLECTVEGTSNPNLYWYRQAAGRGLQLLFYSVGIGQISSEVPQNLSASRPQDRQFILSSKKLLLSDSGFYLCAWSLSRGTKLFFGSGTQLSVL.

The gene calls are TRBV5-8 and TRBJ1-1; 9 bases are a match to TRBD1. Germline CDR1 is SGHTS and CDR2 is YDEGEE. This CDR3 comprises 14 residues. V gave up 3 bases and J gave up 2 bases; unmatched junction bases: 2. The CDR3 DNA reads TGTGCCAGCAGCTGGGACAGGGAAAACACTGAAGCTTTCTTT. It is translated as CASSWDRENTEAFF.

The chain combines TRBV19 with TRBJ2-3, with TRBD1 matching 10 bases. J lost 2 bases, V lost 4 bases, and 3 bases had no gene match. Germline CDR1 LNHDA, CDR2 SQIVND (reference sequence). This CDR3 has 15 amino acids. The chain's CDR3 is CASSTGTGDTDTQYF. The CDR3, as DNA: TGTGCCAGTAGTACCGGGACAGGGGACACAGATACGCAGTATTTT.

The CDR3 bases are TGTGCCATCACCCCAGGACTAGCGGGGAACACCGGGGAGCTGTTTTTT. It specifies CAITPGLAGNTGELFF. The chain is built from TRBV10-3 and TRBJ2-2; 11 positions match TRBD2. CDR3 size: 16 residues. Germline V gives CDR1 ENHRY, CDR2 SYGVKD. V lost 7 bases and J lost 1; bases outside the gene matches: 5.

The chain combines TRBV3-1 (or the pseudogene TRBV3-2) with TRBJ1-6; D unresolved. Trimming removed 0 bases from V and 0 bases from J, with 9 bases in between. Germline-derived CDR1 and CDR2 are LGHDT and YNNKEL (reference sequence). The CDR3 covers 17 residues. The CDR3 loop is CASSQEAPSSYNSPLHF. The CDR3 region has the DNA TGTGCCAGCAGCCAAGAAGCCCCGAGCTCCTATAATTCACCCCTCCACTTT.

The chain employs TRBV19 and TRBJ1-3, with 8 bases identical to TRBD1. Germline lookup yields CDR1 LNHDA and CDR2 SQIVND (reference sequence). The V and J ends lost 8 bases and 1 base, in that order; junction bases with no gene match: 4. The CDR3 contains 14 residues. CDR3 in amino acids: CASRDRNSGNTIYF. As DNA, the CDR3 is TGTGCCAGTCGGGACAGGAATTCTGGAAACACCATATATTTT.

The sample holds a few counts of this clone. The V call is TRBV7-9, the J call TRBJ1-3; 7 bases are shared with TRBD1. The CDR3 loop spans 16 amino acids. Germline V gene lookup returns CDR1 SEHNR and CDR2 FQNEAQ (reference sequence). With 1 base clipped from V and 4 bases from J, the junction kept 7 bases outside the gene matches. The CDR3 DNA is TGTGCCAGCAGCTTAGGACTTCCGGACAGGGGAAACACCATATATTTT. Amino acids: CASSLGLPDRGNTIYF.

The CDR3 region has the DNA TGTGCCAGCAGCTCCTGGGACAGGGGAAAGCAGTACTTC. This codes for CASSSWDRGKQYF. The chain has TRBV5-4 and TRBJ2-7; 10 bases line up with TRBD1. Germline CDR1 and CDR2: SGHNT and YYREEE (reference sequence). V trimming: 3 bases; J trimming: 8 bases; junction bases outside the gene matches: 5. The CDR3 extends over 13 amino acids.

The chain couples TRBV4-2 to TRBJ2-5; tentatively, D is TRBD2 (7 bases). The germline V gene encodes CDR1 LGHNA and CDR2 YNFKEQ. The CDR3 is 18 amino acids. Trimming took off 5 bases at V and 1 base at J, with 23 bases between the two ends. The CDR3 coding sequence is TGTGCCAGCAGCGCCAACGCCGGGACGGGGGGCCTCCAAGAGACCCAGTACTTC. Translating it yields CASSANAGTGGLQETQYF.

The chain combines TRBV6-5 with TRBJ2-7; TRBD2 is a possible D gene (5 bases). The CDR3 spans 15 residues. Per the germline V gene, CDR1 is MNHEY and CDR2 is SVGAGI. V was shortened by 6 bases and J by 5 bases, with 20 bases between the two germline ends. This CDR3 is CASRVTLVIRDEQYF. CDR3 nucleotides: TGTGCCAGCAGGGTCACACTAGTAATTCGCGACGAGCAGTACTTC.

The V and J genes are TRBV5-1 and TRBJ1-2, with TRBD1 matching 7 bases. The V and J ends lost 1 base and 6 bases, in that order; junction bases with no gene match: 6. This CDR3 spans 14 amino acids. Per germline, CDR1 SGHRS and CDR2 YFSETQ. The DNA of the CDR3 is TGCGCCAGCAGCTTGCTCTCGCAGGGGGATGGCTACACCTTC. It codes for CASSLLSQGDGYTF.

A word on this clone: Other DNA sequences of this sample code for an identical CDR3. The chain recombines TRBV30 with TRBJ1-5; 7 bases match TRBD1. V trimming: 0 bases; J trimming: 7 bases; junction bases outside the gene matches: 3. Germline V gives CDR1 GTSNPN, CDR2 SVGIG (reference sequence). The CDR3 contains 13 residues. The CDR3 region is CAWSVAGGQPQHF. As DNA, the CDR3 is TGTGCCTGGAGTGTAGCAGGGGGACAGCCCCAGCATTTT.

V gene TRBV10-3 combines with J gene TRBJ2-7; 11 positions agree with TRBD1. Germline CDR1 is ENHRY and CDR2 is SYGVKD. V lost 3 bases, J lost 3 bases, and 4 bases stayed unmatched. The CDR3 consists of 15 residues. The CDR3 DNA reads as TGTGCCATCAGTGAAGTTGGGACAGGGGGCTACGAGCAGTACTTC. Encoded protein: CAISEVGTGGYEQYF.

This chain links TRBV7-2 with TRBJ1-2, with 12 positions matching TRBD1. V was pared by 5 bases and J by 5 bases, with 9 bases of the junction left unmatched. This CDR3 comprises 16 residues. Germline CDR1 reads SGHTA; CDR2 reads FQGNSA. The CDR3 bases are TGTGCCAGCAGCCGCCGCGGGACAGGGGGCCCATATGGCTACACCTTC. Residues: CASSRRGTGGPYGYTF.